This is a list of T cell receptor beta chains from one sample in a study of shared clonotypes between healthy human individuals. Generated by immunoSEQ multiplex PCR, the TCRdb table keeps only in-frame clones and is missing some. The sample shows 650,000 to 800,000 clones, 92% of them seen only once. Sequenced: naive CD8+ T cells sorted from blood. Receptors were obtained from a man aged 30-40 years in good health. CDR3s include the opening cysteine and the closing phenylalanine or tryptophan. A D gene is named only where the DNA matches it firmly.

V: TRBV27
D: NA
J: TRBJ2-5
DNA: TGTGCCAGCCAACCTAGCAGACAAGAGACCCAGTACTTC
CDR3: CASQPSRQETQYF

V: TRBV10-3
D: TRBD2
J: TRBJ2-1
DNA: TGTGCCATCGGACTAGCGGGAGTAGATATTGGAAACAATGAGCAGTTCTTC
CDR3: CAIGLAGVDIGNNEQFF

V: TRBV27
D: NA
J: TRBJ2-4
DNA: TGTGCCAGCAGTTTCGGACACCTAGCCAAAAACATTCAGTACTTC
CDR3: CASSFGHLAKNIQYF

V: TRBV11-2
D: TRBD1
J: TRBJ2-7
DNA: TGTGCCAGCAGCGCTGGACAGGGACCCTACGAGCAGTACTTC
CDR3: CASSAGQGPYEQYF

V: TRBV19
D: NA
J: TRBJ2-7
DNA: TGTGCCAGTAGTACCGGGACAACCTACGAGCAGTACTTC
CDR3: CASSTGTTYEQYF

V: TRBV27
D: TRBD2
J: TRBJ2-5
DNA: TGTGCCAGCAGAACCGGGACTAGCGGGTACCAAGAGACCCAGTACTTC
CDR3: CASRTGTSGYQETQYF

V: TRBV28
D: NA
J: TRBJ1-4
DNA: TGTGCCAGCAGAGGTAATGAAAAACTGTTTTTT
CDR3: CASRGNEKLFF

V: TRBV5-1
D: TRBD1
J: TRBJ2-5
DNA: TGCGCCAGCAGCTCGGGGACAGGGGGCAACCAAGAGACCCAGTACTTC
CDR3: CASSSGTGGNQETQYF

V: TRBV7-6
D: NA
J: TRBJ2-3
DNA: TGTGCCAGCAGCCCAGATACGCAGTATTTT
CDR3: CASSPDTQYF

V: TRBV7-9
D: NA
J: TRBJ2-2
DNA: TGTGCCAGCAGCCGTGCGCAGGGGCCCGGGGAGCTGTTTTTT
CDR3: CASSRAQGPGELFF